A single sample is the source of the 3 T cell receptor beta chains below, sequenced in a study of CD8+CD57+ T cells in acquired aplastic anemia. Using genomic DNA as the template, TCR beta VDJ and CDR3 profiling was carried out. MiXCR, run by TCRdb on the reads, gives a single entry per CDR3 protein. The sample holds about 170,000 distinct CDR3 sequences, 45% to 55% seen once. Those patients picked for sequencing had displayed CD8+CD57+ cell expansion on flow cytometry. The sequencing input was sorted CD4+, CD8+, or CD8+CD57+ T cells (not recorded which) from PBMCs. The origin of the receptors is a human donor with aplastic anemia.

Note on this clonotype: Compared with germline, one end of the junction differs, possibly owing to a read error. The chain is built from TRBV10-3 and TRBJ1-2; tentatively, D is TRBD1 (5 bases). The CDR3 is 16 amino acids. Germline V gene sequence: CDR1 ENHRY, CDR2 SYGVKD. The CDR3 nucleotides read TGTGCCGTCAGTCAGGGCGGGGCTCCCGCTAACTATGGCTACACCTTC. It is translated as CAVSQGGAPANYGYTF.

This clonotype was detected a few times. The CDR3, as DNA: TGTGCCAGTAGTATAAGTGGGAGTAACTACGAGCAGTACTTC. This sequence encodes CASSISGSNYEQYF. This chain connects TRBV19 to TRBJ2-7; a weak D match, TRBD2 (5 bases). From germline, CDR1 is LNHDA and CDR2 SQIVND (reference sequence). Deletions cut 2 bases from V and 3 bases from J, with 11 bases between. The CDR3 has 14 residues.

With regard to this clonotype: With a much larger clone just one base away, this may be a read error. CDR3 residues: CASRGPGPTSQETQYF. The CDR3 region has the DNA TGTGCCAGCAGGGGACCGGGACCCACATCCCAAGAGACCCAGTACTTC. This chain uses TRBV11-3 with TRBJ2-5; D possibly uses TRBD1 or TRBD2 (5 bases each). V was shortened by 6 bases and J by 1 base, with 18 bases between the two germline ends. Germline CDR1 SGHNT, CDR2 YENEEA. The CDR3 loop spans 16 amino acids.